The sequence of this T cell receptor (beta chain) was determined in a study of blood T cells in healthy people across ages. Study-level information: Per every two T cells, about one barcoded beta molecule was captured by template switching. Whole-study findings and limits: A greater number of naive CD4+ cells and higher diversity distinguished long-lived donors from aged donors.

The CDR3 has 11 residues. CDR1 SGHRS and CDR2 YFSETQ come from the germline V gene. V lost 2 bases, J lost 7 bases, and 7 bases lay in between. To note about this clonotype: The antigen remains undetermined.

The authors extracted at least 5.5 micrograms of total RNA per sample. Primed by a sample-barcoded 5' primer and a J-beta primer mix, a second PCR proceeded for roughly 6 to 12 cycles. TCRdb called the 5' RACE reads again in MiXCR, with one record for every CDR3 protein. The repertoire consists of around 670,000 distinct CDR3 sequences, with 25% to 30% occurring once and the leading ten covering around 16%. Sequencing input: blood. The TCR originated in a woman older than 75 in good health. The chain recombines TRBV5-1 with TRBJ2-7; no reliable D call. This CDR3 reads CASSFGPEQYF. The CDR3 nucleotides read TGCGCCAGCAGCTTCGGTCCAGAGCAGTACTTC.